Following are 17 T cell receptor beta chains from one sample sequenced in a study of molecular identifiers for immune sequencing clone quantification. TCRdb used MiXCR to reprocess the PCR reads, holding one entry per CDR3 protein. The sample yields fewer than 45,000 distinct CDR3 sequences, 15% to 20% seen once. Sequencing was performed on naive CD8+ T cells from blood, with Jurkat cell RNA spiked in. As to subset: FACS-sorted CD8+CD4-CCR7+CD45RA+ naive T cells. The receptors were sampled from a human donor in good health. Some libraries in this study had Jurkat cell RNA spiked in.

Concerning this clonotype: The conserved closing phenylalanine or tryptophan is absent in this CDR3, likely reflecting a read error. This chain joins TRBV19 and TRBJ2-3; maybe TRBD1 (6 bases). The CDR3 extends over 15 amino acids. V lost 6 bases to trimming and J lost 1 base, with 14 bases between them. In germline, CDR1 is LNHDA, CDR2 SQIVND (reference sequence). DNA of the CDR3: TGTGCCAGTAGAACACAGGGCCTCGGCACAGATACGCAGTATTCT. Amino acid sequence: CASRTQGLGTDTQYS.

About this clonotype itself: A much more abundant neighbour one base away suggests this may be a read error. The chain couples TRBV4-1 to TRBJ2-7; D is possibly TRBD1 (6 bases). The CDR3 is 15 residues long. CDR1 MGHRA and CDR2 YSYEKL come from the germline V gene. CDR3 amino acids: CAGSREAQGYWEQYF. CDR3 DNA sequence: TGCGCCGGCAGCCGAGAGGCTCAGGGGTACTGGGAGCAGTACTTC.

This clonotype was detected ten times or more. This chain links TRBV19 with TRBJ1-1; tentative D call: TRBD1 (5 bases). The CDR3 has 12 residues. V was shortened by 5 bases and J by 1 base, with 5 bases between the two germline ends. CDR1 is LNHDA and CDR2 is SQIVND in the germline V gene (reference sequence). CDR3 loop: CASSQGNTEAFF. The CDR3 region has the DNA TGTGCCAGTAGTCAGGGGAACACTGAAGCTTTCTTT.

At least ten counts were recorded for this clonotype. The chain links TRBV27 to TRBJ2-7; D is undetermined. Per the germline V gene, CDR1 is MNHEY and CDR2 is SMNVEV (reference sequence). V dropped 5 bases and J dropped 2 bases, with 10 bases sitting between them. This CDR3 is built from 13 residues. The CDR3 is CASSPGSAYEQYF. CDR3 nucleotide sequence: TGTGCCAGCAGTCCCGGATCCGCCTACGAGCAGTACTTC.

This clonotype is medium-sized by share. The rearrangement uses TRBV6-5 and TRBJ2-3; no clear D gene. Germline V gene data show CDR1 as MNHEY and CDR2 as SVGAGI. V lost 6 bases, J lost 1 base, and 11 bases lay in between. This CDR3 comprises 14 residues. The CDR3 DNA reads TGTGCCAGCAGCCCTTTTTGGGGCACAGATACGCAGTATTTT. It encodes CASSPFWGTDTQYF.

This rearrangement joins TRBV19 to TRBJ1-5; 7 bases line up with TRBD1. J was trimmed by 4 bases and V by 1 base; bases with no gene match: 4. This CDR3 contains 15 residues. Germline assignment: CDR1 LNHDA and CDR2 SQIVND (reference sequence). CDR3 coding DNA: TGTGCCAGTAGTATAGTAGGGGGCGGTAATCAGCCCCAGCATTTT. This codes for CASSIVGGGNQPQHF.

This rearrangement joins TRBV9 to TRBJ2-3, with D possibly called TRBD1 or TRBD2 (5 bases each). The germline CDR1 and CDR2 sequences are SGDLS and YYNGEE. V was clipped by 6 bases and J by 2 bases, with 10 bases between them. The CDR3 runs 13 residues. The CDR3 here is CASNRGVTDTQYF. The CDR3 nucleotides are TGTGCCAGCAACCGAGGGGTCACAGATACGCAGTATTTT.

Concerning this clonotype: The germline gene is not matched at one end of the junction; a read error may be the cause. The chain carries TRBV9 and TRBJ2-7, with D perhaps matching TRBD2 (7 bases). Germline V lookup: CDR1 SGDLS, CDR2 YYNGEE. The CDR3 is 15 amino acids. CDR3 sequence reads: CASSVAGGRSYGQYF. CDR3 bases: TGTGCCAGCAGCGTAGCCGGGGGGCGATCCTACGGGCAGTACTTC.

There are many counts of this clonotype. The rearrangement links TRBV13 to TRBJ2-3, with TRBD2 identical over 13 bases. Trimming at V came to 3 bases and at J to 4 bases, leaving 4 bases not matched to a gene. Germline V CDR1 and CDR2: PRHDT, FYEKMQ (reference sequence). The CDR3 runs 16 residues. CDR3 region: CASSLGLAGRSDTQYF. The CDR3 DNA is TGTGCCAGCAGCTTGGGACTAGCGGGAAGGTCAGATACGCAGTATTTT. Looking up the rest from reference TRBV13 and TRBJ2-3 gives the full variable domain: AAGVIQSPRHLIKEKRETATLKCYPIPRHDTVYWYQQGPGQDPQFLISFYEKMQSDKGSIPDRFSAQQFSDYHSELNMSSLELGDSALYFCASSLGLAGRSDTQYFGPGTRLTVL.

This clonotype has ten or more counts. This chain joins TRBV7-6 and TRBJ1-1; D not resolved. Germline V gives CDR1 SGHVS, CDR2 FNYEAQ. CDR3 length: 13 amino acids. Trimming took off 5 bases at V and 3 bases at J, with 10 bases between the two ends. Written as DNA, the CDR3 is TGTGCCAGCAGCCCCAACGTGGACACTGAAGCTTTCTTT. This translates into CASSPNVDTEAFF.

Concerning this clonotype: With a much larger clone just one base away, this may be a read error. This chain connects TRBV28 to TRBJ2-7; TRBD1 is a possible D gene (5 bases). Germline values: CDR1 MDHEN, CDR2 SYDVKM. The CDR3 is made up of 12 amino acids. The CDR3 protein is CAGSKQEYEQYF. CDR3 DNA: TGTGCCGGCAGTAAACAGGAGTACGAGCAGTACTTC. The full variable domain, with the rest looked up from reference TRBV28 and TRBJ2-7, is DVKVTQSSRYLVKRTGEKVFLECVQDMDHENMFWYRQDPGLGLRLIYFSYDVKMKEKGDIPEGYSVSREKKERFSLILESASTNQTSMYLCAGSKQEYEQYFGPGTRLTVT.

The CDR3 loop is CASSASGDLQETQYF. CDR3 nucleotides: TGTGCCAGTAGTGCCAGCGGGGATCTCCAAGAGACCCAGTACTTC. The genes are TRBV19 and TRBJ2-5; 7 bases match TRBD2. V shed 5 bases, J shed 1 base, and the junction held 7 bases outside the gene matches. Germline lookup yields CDR1 LNHDA and CDR2 SQIVND (reference sequence). This CDR3 is built from 15 residues.

This clonotype is categorized as medium-sized. Its ends do not fully match the called genes, so a read error is possible. The rearrangement joins TRBV7-9 to TRBJ2-3; D ambiguous. Germline CDR1 SEHNR, CDR2 FQNEAQ (reference sequence). CDR3 length equals 13 residues. The CDR3 sequence is CASRASSTDTQYF. CDR3 bases: TGCGCCAGTAGGGCCTCTAGCACAGATACGCAGTATTTT.

With regard to this clonotype: A clone one base away is much larger, so this may be a read error. This chain connects TRBV19 to TRBJ2-1; TRBD1 matches 7 bases. This CDR3 has 15 amino acids. CDR1 is LNHDA, CDR2 SQIVND, per germline (reference sequence). The CDR3 protein is CASSIGGQVNNEQSF. The CDR3, as DNA: TGTGCCAGTAGTATAGGAGGACAGGTCAACAATGAGCAGTCCTTC.

There are a few counts of this clonotype. V is TRBV19 and J is TRBJ1-6, with 8 bases fitting TRBD1. The CDR3 extends over 15 amino acids. The germline gives CDR1 LNHDA, CDR2 SQIVND (reference sequence). J was trimmed by 7 bases and V by 7 bases; bases with no gene match: 9. CDR3 sequence (DNA): TGTGCCAGTACCCCCACAGGGGGTGGAAATTCACCCCTCCACTTT. Its protein is CASTPTGGGNSPLHF.

The V gene is TRBV7-6, the J gene TRBJ2-6, with D possibly TRBD1 on 6 matching bases. The length of the CDR3 is 18 residues. The germline V gene encodes CDR1 SGHVS and CDR2 FNYEAQ. The V end was cut by 5 bases, the J end by 0 bases, with 17 bases between. The CDR3 is CASSNNRVWDSGANVLTF. The CDR3 DNA reads as TGTGCCAGCAGCAATAACAGGGTGTGGGACTCTGGGGCCAACGTCCTGACTTTC.

This clonotype appeared many times. The genes are TRBV7-9 and TRBJ1-4; 7 bases match TRBD1. The length of the CDR3 is 15 residues. V trimming: 4 bases; J trimming: 7 bases; junction bases outside the gene matches: 9. Germline V CDR1 and CDR2: SEHNR, FQNEAQ (reference sequence). CDR3 sequence (DNA): TGTGCCAGCAGCTCCGCGACAGGGATGGTTGAAAAACTGTTTTTT. It is translated as CASSSATGMVEKLFF.